Each of the 13 T cell receptor beta chains below was sequenced from the same sample in a study of blood T cell repertoires in COVID-19. Data came from immunoSEQ multiplex PCR; TCRdb stores just in-frame clones and leaves some out. The sample carries some 270,000 clones, around 90% recorded once. What was sequenced was PBMCs or T cells enriched from blood (not recorded which). These receptors were collected from a middle-aged woman who had recovered from COVID-19.

The V call is TRBV5-4, the J call TRBJ2-7; 8 bases fit TRBD2. The V segment lost 3 bases and the J segment 6 bases; nucleotides outside the gene matches: 5. The CDR3 has 13 amino acids. The germline CDR1 and CDR2 sequences are SGHNT and YYREEE (reference sequence). The CDR3 protein is CASSYREGLEQYF. CDR3 bases: TGTGCCAGCAGCTACCGGGAGGGCCTCGAGCAGTACTTC.

This clone has more than one count but fewer than ten. The chain is built from TRBV6-1 and TRBJ2-2; maybe TRBD2 (6 bases). The CDR3 consists of 17 residues. The V end lost 4 bases, the J end lost 2 bases, and 17 bases lay between the germline ends. The V gene's germline CDR1 is MNHNS and CDR2 SASEGT. The CDR3 loop is CASSARRDLLNTGELFF. The CDR3, as DNA: TGTGCCAGCAGTGCCCGTCGGGACTTGTTAAACACCGGGGAGCTGTTTTTT.

V and J are TRBV11-2 and TRBJ2-1, with 9 bases aligning to TRBD1. Germline V CDR1 and CDR2: SGHAT, FQNNGV. V lost 4 bases and J lost 2; bases outside the gene matches: 6. The CDR3 is made up of 16 amino acids. The CDR3 DNA is TGTGCCAGCAGCTCCCTACAGGGGGCCACCTACAATGAGCAGTTCTTC. It is translated as CASSSLQGATYNEQFF. Variable domain in full (rest from reference TRBV11-2 and TRBJ2-1): EAGVAQSPRYKIIEKRQSVAFWCNPISGHATLYWYQQILGQGPKLLIQFQNNGVVDDSQLPKDRFSAERLKGVDSTLKIQPAKLEDSAVYLCASSSLQGATYNEQFFGPGTRLTVL.

This rearrangement joins TRBV9 to TRBJ1-4; no definite D call. Between the trimmed V and J ends, which lost 0 bases and 7 bases, there was a span of 10 bases. Per germline, CDR1 SGDLS and CDR2 YYNGEE. This CDR3 contains 14 residues. The CDR3, as DNA: TGTGCCAGCAGCGTAGATCCAGGCCTTGAAAAACTGTTTTTT. It codes for CASSVDPGLEKLFF.

This chain connects TRBV11-3 to TRBJ2-6; D not resolved. V gave up 1 base and J gave up 0 bases, with 4 bases separating them. Germline CDR1 SGHNT, CDR2 YENEEA. CDR3 length: 15 amino acids. The CDR3 DNA reads TGTGCCAGCAGCTTAGCAGGCTCTGGGGCCAACGTCCTGACTTTC. Protein sequence: CASSLAGSGANVLTF.

This chain joins TRBV9 and TRBJ2-7; possibly TRBD2 for D (6 bases). Germline V lookup: CDR1 SGDLS, CDR2 YYNGEE. The CDR3 runs to 15 residues. V shed 4 bases and J shed 4 bases, with 18 bases lying between them. The CDR3 DNA reads TGTGCCAGCAGCACATCTCCTTTAGCGGTATACGAGCAGTACTTC. Translated, it gives CASSTSPLAVYEQYF.

V and J are TRBV9 and TRBJ2-6, with 7 bases aligning to TRBD1. Germline V gene sequence: CDR1 SGDLS, CDR2 YYNGEE. Trimming took 4 bases from V and 2 from J; bases not matched to a gene: 3. This CDR3 has 15 residues. CDR3 in DNA: TGTGCCAGCAGCCCTACAGGGGCTGGGGCCAACGTCCTGACTTTC. Residues: CASSPTGAGANVLTF. Based on the CDR3 plus reference TRBV9 and TRBJ2-6, the full variable domain is DSGVTQTPKHLITATGQRVTLRCSPRSGDLSVYWYQQSLDQGLQFLIQYYNGEERAKGNILERFSAQQFPDLHSELNLSSLELGDSALYFCASSPTGAGANVLTFGAGSRLTVL.

The genes are TRBV5-1 and TRBJ1-5; D call uncertain. The ends were cut back, 5 bases at V and 4 bases at J, with 10 bases in the middle. CDR1 SGHRS and CDR2 YFSETQ come from the germline V gene. The CDR3 consists of 13 residues. CDR3 in amino acids: CASRREQNQPQHF. Written as DNA, the CDR3 is TGCGCCAGCAGGAGGGAACAAAATCAGCCCCAGCATTTT.

V is TRBV7-2 and J is TRBJ1-4; the match to TRBD1 covers 8 bases. This CDR3 spans 16 amino acids. With V trimmed by 4 bases and J by 4 bases, 8 bases remained unmatched. The V gene's germline CDR1 is SGHTA and CDR2 FQGNSA. The CDR3 here is CASSSAATGGNEKLFF. The CDR3 DNA sequence: TGTGCCAGCAGCTCCGCCGCTACAGGGGGTAATGAAAAACTGTTTTTT.

There are many counts of this clone. The V and J genes are TRBV4-1 and TRBJ1-5, with TRBD1 identical over 11 bases. Trimming took 3 bases from V and 7 from J; bases not matched to a gene: 11. CDR1 MGHRA and CDR2 YSYEKL come from the germline V gene. The CDR3 contains 17 residues. The CDR3 loop is CASSQKYPGQGDQPQHF. CDR3 nucleotide sequence: TGCGCCAGCAGCCAGAAATATCCGGGACAGGGGGACCAGCCCCAGCATTTT.

V gene TRBV12-5 combines with J gene TRBJ1-3, with D perhaps matching TRBD1 (5 bases). CDR1 and CDR2 from the germline V gene are LGHNT and FRNRAP. V was shortened by 1 base and J by 2 bases, with 6 bases between the two germline ends. CDR3 length: 14 amino acids. CDR3 DNA sequence: TGTGCTAGTGGTTTGGGCAGGGCTGGAAACACCATATATTTT. This sequence encodes CASGLGRAGNTIYF.

This clone has just one count. The CDR3 region has the DNA TGTGCCAGCAGTCCGGGACACAATAATTCACCCCTCCACTTT. Translated: CASSPGHNNSPLHF. The chain carries TRBV6-5 and TRBJ1-6; the D gene is possibly TRBD1 (6 bases). Germline V CDR1 and CDR2: MNHEY, SVGAGI. Between the trimmed V and J ends, which lost 5 bases and 5 bases, there was a span of 10 bases. The CDR3 is 14 residues long.

This sequence joins TRBV25-1 and TRBJ1-6; TRBD1 is a possible D gene (5 bases). Germline V gene data show CDR1 as MGHDK and CDR2 as SYGVNS. Trimming pared 3 bases from V and 10 bases from J, leaving 13 bases between. The CDR3 extends over 14 amino acids. The CDR3 nucleotides are TGTGCCAGCAGTGAGCCGCAGGGTCGATCACCCCTCCACTTT. It translates to CASSEPQGRSPLHF.